The source of this TCR beta chain is a study of cytomegalovirus exposure and HLA in healthy donors. General study points: Across donors, presence/absence analyses took sequencing depth to be roughly uniform. A later analysis found that most CMV-associated TCR beta chains appeared HLA-restricted. A list of more than 150 TCR beta chains associated with cytomegalovirus was given.

PCR was performed using 60 Vbeta and 13 Jbeta primers. Produced via immunoSEQ multiplex PCR; TCRdb's table is partial and in-frame only. The sample has some 130,000 clones, around three quarters seen once. This CDR3 contains 14 residues. The germline CDR1 and CDR2 sequences are LNHDA and SQIVND (reference sequence). Trimming cost V 9 bases and J 5 bases; bases outside gene matches: 13. As concerns this clone: Its target is unknown. In the same sample, other DNA sequences code for this CDR3.

The source of this sequence is a male donor in good health and CMV-seronegative. The sequenced sample was PBMCs. The chain employs TRBV19 and TRBJ2-7, with 7 bases matching TRBD1. CDR3 in amino acids: CASLTLWDRHEQYF. In nucleotides, the CDR3 is TGTGCCAGCCTTACCTTATGGGACAGACACGAGCAGTACTTC. The full variable domain, rest sourced from reference TRBV19 and TRBJ2-7, is DGGITQSPKYLFRKEGQNVTLSCEQNLNHDAMYWYRQDPGQGLRLIYYSQIVNDFQKGDIAEGYSVSREKKESFPLTVTSAQKNPTAFYLCASLTLWDRHEQYFGPGTRLTVT.